These T cell receptor beta chains were read from a single sample in a study of persistence of HIV-infected CD4 T cells. No cognate antigen is known for these TCRs. Profiled with immunoSEQ multiplex PCR; TCRdb holds only in-frame clones, not every one. The table records around 48,000 clones, 75% to 85% of them present only once. The sequencing used CD4+ T cells sorted from PBMCs after approximately 19-hour stimulation, collected from a patient who received antiretroviral therapy. These receptor sequences come from an adult man with HIV who was CMV-seropositive. CDR3s include the opening cysteine and the closing phenylalanine or tryptophan. Each record gives: CDR3 DNA, CDR3 protein, clone size, D gene, V gene, J gene. The D gene is left open where the match is weak. Clone size appears in some rows only: once, few, many, or a class for an expanded clone.

DNA: TGTGCCAGTATGAGGACAGGGGGTAACACCGGGGAGCTGTTTTTT
CDR3: CASMRTGGNTGELFF
size: NA
D: TRBD1
V: TRBV19
J: TRBJ2-2

DNA: TGTGCCAGCAGCCGGACAGGGGCGGGGGCCACAGATACGCAGTATTTT
CDR3: CASSRTGAGATDTQYF
size: NA
D: TRBD1
V: TRBV6-4
J: TRBJ2-3

DNA: TGCAGCGTCATGGGACAGCAGAACACTGAAGCTTTCTTT
CDR3: CSVMGQQNTEAFF
size: once
D: TRBD1
V: TRBV29-1
J: TRBJ1-1

DNA: TGTGCCAGTAGTATGAGATTCTGGTCTCAAGAGACCCAGTACTTC
CDR3: CASSMRFWSQETQYF
size: once
D: NA
V: TRBV19
J: TRBJ2-5

DNA: TGTGCCAGTAGTTTCTGGGGACAGGGTGCGAAAGGCACTGAAGCTTTCTTT
CDR3: CASSFWGQGAKGTEAFF
size: NA
D: TRBD1
V: TRBV19
J: TRBJ1-1

DNA: TGCGCCAGCAGCTTGGGGGCCCCCGGGACAGGGAGCCTCTATGGGCAGTACTTC
CDR3: CASSLGAPGTGSLYGQYF
size: NA
D: TRBD1
V: TRBV5-1
J: TRBJ2-7

DNA: TGTGCCAGCAGCACGGACAGGATAGGGACCCAGTACTTC
CDR3: CASSTDRIGTQYF
size: once
D: TRBD1
V: TRBV5-6
J: TRBJ2-5

DNA: TGTGCCAGCAGTTCAACCTACGAGCAGTACTTC
CDR3: CASSSTYEQYF
size: NA
D: NA
V: TRBV12-3/TRBV12-4
J: TRBJ2-7

DNA: TGTGCCAGCAGTGGGCAGGGGGCGGACACTGAAGCTTTCTTT
CDR3: CASSGQGADTEAFF
size: NA
D: TRBD1
V: TRBV2
J: TRBJ1-1

DNA: TGTGCCAGCAGCCCTGGGACAGGCTCTGGAAACACCATATATTTT
CDR3: CASSPGTGSGNTIYF
size: NA
D: TRBD1
V: TRBV7-9
J: TRBJ1-3

DNA: TGTGCCACCAGCAGAGTTAGTAGAGCGGGACGAAATTACGAGCAGTACTTC
CDR3: CATSRVSRAGRNYEQYF
size: NA
D: TRBD2
V: TRBV15
J: TRBJ2-7

DNA: TGCGCCAGCAGCCGAACCGGGACGGGCACCTTTGGGCAGTACTTC
CDR3: CASSRTGTGTFGQYF
size: NA
D: NA
V: TRBV5-1
J: TRBJ2-7

DNA: TGTGCCAGTAGTACGCAGGGTGGAACCGGGGAGCTGTTTTTT
CDR3: CASSTQGGTGELFF
size: once
D: NA
V: TRBV19
J: TRBJ2-2

DNA: TGTGCCAGCAGTGAACGGAGGGTCGAGCTACCTTTCGGCACTGAAGCTTTCTTT
CDR3: CASSERRVELPFGTEAFF
size: NA
D: NA
V: TRBV6-1
J: TRBJ1-1

DNA: TGTGCCAGCAGCCAAGATAAGGTTACTGAAGCTTTCTTT
CDR3: CASSQDKVTEAFF
size: NA
D: NA
V: TRBV3-1/TRBV3-2
J: TRBJ1-1

DNA: TGTGCCATCAATCAAGCGGGAACCCTTGACAATGAGCAGTTCTTC
CDR3: CAINQAGTLDNEQFF
size: NA
D: TRBD2
V: TRBV10-3
J: TRBJ2-1

DNA: TGTGCCAGTAGTATACGGAGTAACACCGGGGAGCTGTTTTTT
CDR3: CASSIRSNTGELFF
size: NA
D: NA
V: TRBV19
J: TRBJ2-2

DNA: TGTGCCTGGAGGCCGGGGGGGGCACTAAGGACTGAAGCTTTCTTT
CDR3: CAWRPGGALRTEAFF
size: NA
D: NA
V: TRBV30
J: TRBJ1-1

DNA: TGTGCCTGGAGTACTTGGGGTAGTACTGGCTACACCTTC
CDR3: CAWSTWGSTGYTF
size: once
D: NA
V: TRBV30
J: TRBJ1-2

DNA: TGTGCCAGCAGGAAGGAGAACACTGAAGCTTTCTTT
CDR3: CASRKENTEAFF
size: NA
D: NA
V: TRBV2
J: TRBJ1-1

DNA: TGTGCCAGTAACACAGGGGGCTCCTACGAGCAGTACTTC
CDR3: CASNTGGSYEQYF
size: NA
D: TRBD1
V: TRBV19
J: TRBJ2-7

DNA: TGTGCCAGCAGCGGAGGCACGGCATCTGAAGCTTTCTTT
CDR3: CASSGGTASEAFF
size: medium-sized
D: NA
V: TRBV7-9
J: TRBJ1-1

DNA: TGTGCCAGCAGCTCCGCTTCAGGGTTGCGCAAAAACATTCAGTACTTC
CDR3: CASSSASGLRKNIQYF
size: once
D: NA
V: TRBV6-2/TRBV6-3
J: TRBJ2-4

DNA: TGTGCCAGCAGCAGGGGCGTTGGAACTGAAGCTTTCTTT
CDR3: CASSRGVGTEAFF
size: NA
D: NA
V: TRBV9
J: TRBJ1-1

DNA: TGTGCCAGCAGCCTGGACAGGGGAGGTGGCTACACCTTC
CDR3: CASSLDRGGGYTF
size: NA
D: TRBD1
V: TRBV6-2/TRBV6-3
J: TRBJ1-2

DNA: TGTGCCATCAGTGGACAGATAGGCTCTGGGGCCAACGTCCTGACTTTC
CDR3: CAISGQIGSGANVLTF
size: NA
D: NA
V: TRBV10-3
J: TRBJ2-6

DNA: TGTGCCAGCAGTGTCCGCTCACAGAGCCCGAACACTGAAGCTTTCTTT
CDR3: CASSVRSQSPNTEAFF
size: NA
D: NA
V: TRBV2
J: TRBJ1-1

DNA: TGTGCCAGCAGCCCGGACAGGCGTGGAAACACCATATATTTT
CDR3: CASSPDRRGNTIYF
size: few
D: TRBD1
V: TRBV5-4
J: TRBJ1-3

DNA: TGTGCCATCAGCGGGGGATCCTACGAGCAGTACTTC
CDR3: CAISGGSYEQYF
size: NA
D: NA
V: TRBV10-3
J: TRBJ2-7

DNA: TGCGCCAGCAGCTCTCAGAGGACAGGGAAGAACACTGAAGCTTTCTTT
CDR3: CASSSQRTGKNTEAFF
size: NA
D: TRBD1
V: TRBV5-1
J: TRBJ1-1

DNA: TGTGCCAGTAGCCCTGACTCCGCCCTAAGTGTCACTGAAGCTTTCTTT
CDR3: CASSPDSALSVTEAFF
size: NA
D: NA
V: TRBV19
J: TRBJ1-1

DNA: TGTGCCAGCAGTGAAAAGGAGAGCTCCTACAATGAGCAGTTCTTC
CDR3: CASSEKESSYNEQFF
size: NA
D: NA
V: TRBV2
J: TRBJ2-1

DNA: TGCGCCAGCAGCCAGGCTCTCAACAGGGGTTTGGGGAACGAGCAGTACTTC
CDR3: CASSQALNRGLGNEQYF
size: NA
D: TRBD1
V: TRBV4-1
J: TRBJ2-7

DNA: TGTGCCAGCAGACTCGGGACAGCGAACACCGGGGAGCTGTTTTTT
CDR3: CASRLGTANTGELFF
size: NA
D: TRBD1
V: TRBV6-5
J: TRBJ2-2

DNA: TGTGCCAGCAGCCTTGGGAACTCTGGAAACACCATATATTTT
CDR3: CASSLGNSGNTIYF
size: NA
D: NA
V: TRBV7-2
J: TRBJ1-3

DNA: TGTGCCATCAGTGAGAGGGCGGGGGCCGGCAATCAGCCCCAGCATTTT
CDR3: CAISERAGAGNQPQHF
size: NA
D: NA
V: TRBV10-3
J: TRBJ1-5

DNA: TGTGCCAGCAGCCAAGATACCGCTTGGGGACAGGGGCTCAGGGAGCAGTACTTC
CDR3: CASSQDTAWGQGLREQYF
size: NA
D: TRBD1
V: TRBV4-2
J: TRBJ2-7

DNA: TGTGCCAGCAGTTTAAGGCTAGCGAGCTCCTCCTACAATGAGCAGTTCTTC
CDR3: CASSLRLASSSYNEQFF
size: NA
D: NA
V: TRBV27
J: TRBJ2-1

DNA: TGCGCCAGCAGCTTGACCGGGCCAGCCGAAGAGACCCAGTACTTC
CDR3: CASSLTGPAEETQYF
size: NA
D: NA
V: TRBV5-1
J: TRBJ2-5

DNA: TGTGCCAGCAGCTACACAGGGTCACCTTCAGGAGCTGAAGCTTTCTTT
CDR3: CASSYTGSPSGAEAFF
size: few
D: NA
V: TRBV5-5
J: TRBJ1-1

DNA: TGTGCCAGCAGCCCCCGTGGGGGGCGAGACACCGGGGAGCTGTTTTTT
CDR3: CASSPRGGRDTGELFF
size: once
D: NA
V: TRBV9
J: TRBJ2-2

DNA: TGTGCCAGTAGTAAGTCACGGATGTTTGTGATAGATACGCAGTATTTT
CDR3: CASSKSRMFVIDTQYF
size: NA
D: NA
V: TRBV19
J: TRBJ2-3

DNA: TGTGCCAGCAGTGGGATCAGGGTTTATGATTCACCCCTCCACTTT
CDR3: CASSGIRVYDSPLHF
size: few
D: NA
V: TRBV2
J: TRBJ1-6

DNA: TGTGCCAGCAGGAAAGCCGCGGGGGGTAGCACAGATACGCAGTATTTT
CDR3: CASRKAAGGSTDTQYF
size: NA
D: TRBD2
V: TRBV2
J: TRBJ2-3

DNA: TGTGCCAGCAGCCGCGGGACAGAAGCTTTCTTT
CDR3: CASSRGTEAFF
size: NA
D: NA
V: TRBV27
J: TRBJ1-1

DNA: TGTGCCAGCAGAAGACAGGGACAAGAGACCCAGTACTTC
CDR3: CASRRQGQETQYF
size: once
D: TRBD1
V: TRBV12-3/TRBV12-4
J: TRBJ2-5

DNA: TGTGCCAGCAGCGAGAAGACAGGAGCTTATGGCTACACCTTC
CDR3: CASSEKTGAYGYTF
size: NA
D: NA
V: TRBV9
J: TRBJ1-2

DNA: TGTGCCAGCAGTTTTTTGACTCGTTTCGACGAGCAGTACTTC
CDR3: CASSFLTRFDEQYF
size: once
D: NA
V: TRBV27
J: TRBJ2-7

DNA: TGTGCCAGCAGTTACCTTAGACGGGACAGATCTAACTATGGCTACACCTTC
CDR3: CASSYLRRDRSNYGYTF
size: NA
D: TRBD1
V: TRBV6-2/TRBV6-3
J: TRBJ1-2

DNA: TGTGCCAGCAGCCGGGACAGGGCTACGAACACTGAAGCTTTCTTT
CDR3: CASSRDRATNTEAFF
size: NA
D: TRBD1
V: TRBV2
J: TRBJ1-1

DNA: TGTGCCTGGAGTGGGACGGGCAGGACATCCTTGCCGATCTACGAGCAGTACTTC
CDR3: CAWSGTGRTSLPIYEQYF
size: NA
D: NA
V: TRBV30
J: TRBJ2-7

DNA: TGTGCCAGCAGCCCTACAGGGGCCTATAATTCACCCCTCCACTTT
CDR3: CASSPTGAYNSPLHF
size: NA
D: TRBD1
V: TRBV7-8
J: TRBJ1-6

DNA: TGTGCCAGCAGCTTGGCCGGGGCAGGGACTGAAAAACTGTTTTTT
CDR3: CASSLAGAGTEKLFF
size: once
D: NA
V: TRBV5-4
J: TRBJ1-4